The rows below give T cell receptor beta chains drawn from one sample of a study of blood T cells in healthy people across ages. TCRdb redid the calling of the 5' RACE reads with MiXCR, one entry per CDR3 protein. The sample lists fewer than 900,000 distinct CDR3 sequences, about 42% seen once, with 20% to 25% in the top ten. Sequencing used blood. These receptors came from a woman in her fifties or sixties in good health. CDR3s include the opening cysteine and the closing phenylalanine or tryptophan. A D gene is named only where the DNA matches it firmly. A clone size is listed for some rows: how often the clone was seen (once, few, many), or a class if it is expanded.

j_call | clone_size | d_call | v_call | cdr3_aa | cdr3_nt
TRBJ2-1 | NA | NA | TRBV6-1 | CASSEPGPAARQFF | TGTGCCAGCAGTGAACCTGGGCCGGCGGCGAGGCAGTTCTTC
TRBJ2-7 | few | NA | TRBV4-2 | CASSQNGNYEQYF | TGTGCCAGCAGCCAGAACGGGAACTACGAGCAGTACTTC
TRBJ2-3 | many | TRBD2 | TRBV5-1 | CASSLGTRRADTQYF | TGCGCCAGCAGCCTAGGGACTAGAAGGGCAGATACGCAGTATTTT
TRBJ2-2 | NA | TRBD2 | TRBV2 | CASRTDAGAGELFF | TGTGCCAGCAGAACGGACGCGGGGGCCGGGGAGCTGTTTTTT
TRBJ2-5 | NA | TRBD1 | TRBV15 | CATSRGQGPEETQYF | TGTGCCACCAGCAGGGGACAGGGACCGGAGGAGACCCAGTACTTC
TRBJ2-5 | NA | NA | TRBV4-2 | CASSQDIGQQETQYF | TGTGCCAGCAGCCAAGATATTGGACAACAAGAGACCCAGTACTTC
TRBJ2-1 | NA | TRBD1 | TRBV4-3 | CASSLYGQDYNEQFF | TGCGCCAGCAGCCTCTACGGACAGGATTACAATGAGCAGTTCTTC
TRBJ1-1 | NA | TRBD1 | TRBV20-1 | CSGGTGTGITEAFF | TGCAGTGGCGGAACCGGGACAGGGATCACTGAAGCTTTCTTT
TRBJ2-7 | NA | NA | TRBV20-1 | CSASSVQGSYEQYF | TGCAGTGCTAGTTCTGTCCAGGGTTCCTACGAGCAGTACTTC
TRBJ2-7 | NA | NA | TRBV2 | CASSEGGAYEQYF | TGTGCCAGCAGTGAGGGCGGAGCCTACGAGCAGTACTTC
TRBJ2-1 | few | NA | TRBV13 | CASSPPPGRNEQFF | TGTGCCAGCAGCCCCCCCCCAGGGCGGAATGAGCAGTTCTTC
TRBJ2-7 | NA | NA | TRBV9 | CANSVAMSSESIYEQYF | TGTGCCAACAGCGTAGCTATGTCTAGCGAGAGTATCTACGAGCAGTACTTC
TRBJ2-7 | NA | NA | TRBV6-2/TRBV6-3 | CASSDDYSYEQYF | TGTGCCAGCAGTGACGACTACTCCTACGAGCAGTACTTC
TRBJ1-2 | few | NA | TRBV12-3/TRBV12-4 | CASSSGQRITYGYTF | TGTGCCAGCAGTTCAGGACAGCGTATCACCTATGGCTACACCTTC
TRBJ2-7 | NA | TRBD2 | TRBV20-1 | CSASEREREQYF | TGCAGTGCTTCAGAGCGGGAGCGGGAGCAGTACTTC
TRBJ2-7 | NA | NA | TRBV27 | CASSLRDTYLVEQYF | TGTGCCAGCTCGCTCCGGGACACCTACCTCGTCGAGCAGTACTTC
TRBJ1-2 | NA | NA | TRBV3-1 | CASRNTGGYGYTF | TGTGCCAGCAGGAATACGGGGGGCTATGGCTACACCTTC
TRBJ1-1 | few | TRBD1 | TRBV7-3 | CASSLEEGAGYTEAFF | TGTGCCAGCAGCTTAGAGGAGGGGGCTGGATACACTGAAGCTTTCTTT
TRBJ2-7 | few | NA | TRBV5-1 | CASSLTGDRSYEQYF | TGCGCCAGCAGCTTGACGGGAGACCGCTCCTACGAGCAGTACTTC
TRBJ2-7 | few | NA | TRBV6-2/TRBV6-3 | CASSSEEQYF | TGTGCCAGCAGCTCGGAGGAGCAGTACTTC